These T cell receptor beta chains were read from a single sample in a study of T cells after yellow fever vaccination. TCRdb processed the 5' RACE reads anew with MiXCR; each CDR3 protein has one entry. The data contain 200,000 to 300,000 distinct CDR3 sequences, roughly 6.3% of them singletons. This material consisted of CD4+ T cells sorted from PBMCs, taken on the day of the yellow fever booster vaccination. The receptor set was obtained from a man aged 30-40 years who received the YFV17D yellow fever vaccine. Each CDR3 is given with its conserved first and last residue. The D gene is left open where the match is weak.

V gene: TRBV24-1
J gene: TRBJ2-1
D gene: -
CDR3 protein: CATSDFGGGNNEQFF

V gene: TRBV7-7
J gene: TRBJ2-2
D gene: TRBD2
CDR3 protein: CASSPTSGVGTGELFF

V gene: TRBV6-1
J gene: TRBJ2-7
D gene: TRBD2
CDR3 protein: CASSPISSGTYEQYF

V gene: TRBV25-1
J gene: TRBJ2-7
D gene: TRBD1
CDR3 protein: CASSPGDRCFVYEQYF

V gene: TRBV5-1
J gene: TRBJ2-1
D gene: TRBD2
CDR3 protein: CASNRLAGAYNEQFF

V gene: TRBV24-1
J gene: TRBJ2-7
D gene: -
CDR3 protein: CATSDKVTGLQYF

V gene: TRBV27
J gene: TRBJ2-6
D gene: -
CDR3 protein: CASSMGPGANVLTF

V gene: TRBV19
J gene: TRBJ1-2
D gene: -
CDR3 protein: CASDPGGRGYTF

V gene: TRBV7-2
J gene: TRBJ1-1
D gene: -
CDR3 protein: CASYLVVGNTEAFF

V gene: TRBV28
J gene: TRBJ2-5
D gene: TRBD2
CDR3 protein: CASSSYRLAGGETQYF

V gene: TRBV6-5
J gene: TRBJ2-7
D gene: TRBD2
CDR3 protein: CASSYSGGPGFEQYF

V gene: TRBV25-1
J gene: TRBJ2-1
D gene: -
CDR3 protein: CASTYDSSYNEQFF

V gene: TRBV7-2
J gene: TRBJ2-7
D gene: TRBD2
CDR3 protein: CASSLLGLAGDEQYF

V gene: TRBV6-2/TRBV6-3
J gene: TRBJ2-2
D gene: TRBD2
CDR3 protein: CASRHSAGGPTGELFF

V gene: TRBV24-1
J gene: TRBJ2-2
D gene: TRBD1
CDR3 protein: CATSDTRQGRTGELFF

V gene: TRBV28
J gene: TRBJ1-2
D gene: -
CDR3 protein: CASSLSGTNYGYTF

V gene: TRBV6-1
J gene: TRBJ1-1
D gene: -
CDR3 protein: CASSERGYAEAFF

V gene: TRBV6-2/TRBV6-3
J gene: TRBJ2-3
D gene: -
CDR3 protein: CASMYGSPDTQYF

V gene: TRBV18
J gene: TRBJ2-1
D gene: -
CDR3 protein: CASSTGTNNNEQFF

V gene: TRBV20-1
J gene: TRBJ2-5
D gene: -
CDR3 protein: CCATPGRGGGAETQYF

V gene: TRBV7-2
J gene: TRBJ2-2
D gene: TRBD2
CDR3 protein: CASSLLAGGGRTGELFF

V gene: TRBV30
J gene: TRBJ2-4
D gene: -
CDR3 protein: CAWSRRENIQYF

V gene: TRBV7-8
J gene: TRBJ2-1
D gene: -
CDR3 protein: CASSLARREDPNEQFF

V gene: TRBV20-1
J gene: TRBJ2-1
D gene: TRBD2
CDR3 protein: CSATIAGLSYNEQFF

V gene: TRBV6-4
J gene: TRBJ2-1
D gene: TRBD1
CDR3 protein: CASRAGQGYNEQFF

V gene: TRBV2
J gene: TRBJ2-3
D gene: -
CDR3 protein: CASARILAGTDTQYF

V gene: TRBV20-1
J gene: TRBJ1-4
D gene: -
CDR3 protein: CSAGETGNEKLFF

V gene: TRBV3-1
J gene: TRBJ2-7
D gene: TRBD2
CDR3 protein: CASSHRSGSSYEQYF

V gene: TRBV4-3
J gene: TRBJ2-5
D gene: TRBD2
CDR3 protein: CASSQQMTSGQETQYF

V gene: TRBV14
J gene: TRBJ2-3
D gene: -
CDR3 protein: CASSQVLHYSTDTQYF

V gene: TRBV3-1
J gene: TRBJ1-2
D gene: -
CDR3 protein: CASSPRGDYGYTF

V gene: TRBV5-1
J gene: TRBJ2-1
D gene: -
CDR3 protein: CASSLGTMGEQFF

V gene: TRBV7-2
J gene: TRBJ2-7
D gene: TRBD2
CDR3 protein: CASSLASGLAGRYEQYF

V gene: TRBV5-1
J gene: TRBJ2-5
D gene: -
CDR3 protein: CASSAETETQYF

V gene: TRBV7-7
J gene: TRBJ2-1
D gene: -
CDR3 protein: CASSLLATSSYNEQFF

V gene: TRBV7-2
J gene: TRBJ2-7
D gene: TRBD2
CDR3 protein: CASSQRLAGEYEQYF

V gene: TRBV18
J gene: TRBJ2-5
D gene: -
CDR3 protein: CASSAKSGTRNQETQYF

V gene: TRBV20-1
J gene: TRBJ2-1
D gene: -
CDR3 protein: CSARTGGFLNNEQFF

V gene: TRBV28
J gene: TRBJ2-7
D gene: -
CDR3 protein: CASSGGRRYEQYF

V gene: TRBV19
J gene: TRBJ2-3
D gene: -
CDR3 protein: CASSNSDTQYF

V gene: TRBV5-5
J gene: TRBJ1-2
D gene: -
CDR3 protein: CASSAGHAANYGYTF

V gene: TRBV5-1
J gene: TRBJ1-6
D gene: TRBD1
CDR3 protein: CASSLGQGAGGSPLHF

V gene: TRBV5-6
J gene: TRBJ2-3
D gene: -
CDR3 protein: CASSFREDTQYF

V gene: TRBV25-1
J gene: TRBJ2-5
D gene: -
CDR3 protein: CASSEFRVSQGQETQYF

V gene: TRBV20-1
J gene: TRBJ1-1
D gene: -
CDR3 protein: CSARGERGGGAFF

V gene: TRBV20-1
J gene: TRBJ2-3
D gene: -
CDR3 protein: CSKRDSSTDTQYF